This entry describes one T cell receptor (beta chain). Its antigen remains unidentified. V lost 8 bases and J lost 6; bases outside the gene matches: 11. The germline V gene encodes CDR1 SNHLY and CDR2 FYNNEI. This CDR3 has 15 residues. The data were obtained in a study of fetal regulatory T cell absence and autoimmunity. In the study overall: The IPEX patients lacked clinical diabetes but had exocrine pancreas autoimmunity. Study observations and caveats: Some top pancreas TCR clones were over 100-fold enriched versus cord blood. The oligoclonal enrichment was interpreted as supporting antigen-driven pancreatic autoimmunity before birth in IPEX syndrome.

The assay was run at survey level. TCRdb's table, derived via immunoSEQ multiplex PCR, lists solely in-frame clones and lacks some. The sample holds about 46,000 clones, around 83% seen once. The chain uses TRBV2 and TRBJ2-1, with TRBD2 identical over 9 bases. This receptor was identified in a newborn boy with IPEX syndrome. The material sequenced was cord blood. This chain's CDR3 is CASGVRAGGLNEQFF. The DNA for the CDR3 is TGTGCCAGCGGGGTACGAGCGGGAGGTCTCAATGAGCAGTTCTTC.